This TCR beta chain was retrieved from a study of radiation and T cells in renal cell carcinoma. Turning to the study itself: Nephrectomy followed 15 Gy stereotactic body radiation by 4 weeks. General study findings and limits: From baseline, blood top tumor clonotypes peaked at 2 weeks post-radiation. Baseline intratumoral clonotype presence is unknown without pretreatment biopsies.

The CDR3 contains 15 residues. V was clipped by 5 bases and J by 3 bases; unmatched bases: 8. Per the germline V gene, CDR1 is KGHSH and CDR2 is LQKENI. Noted time point: baseline pretreatment blood. Treatment indicated: 15 Gy SBRT to primary tumor, nephrectomy 4 weeks later. This renal cell carcinoma was of the clear cell type. Of note for this clone: The antigen is not known.

The table came from immunoSEQ multiplex PCR; TCRdb's copy has only in-frame clones and leaves some out. This sample has about 150,000 clones; about 88% occur once, and the top ten carry approximately 12%. The clonotype comes from a woman aged 45-59 years with renal cell carcinoma. This specimen consisted of blood, obtained from a patient whose treatment included radiotherapy and nephrectomy. This chain connects TRBV18 to TRBJ2-7, with TRBD1 matching 9 bases. The CDR3 coding sequence is TGTGCCAGCTCATCTGGGGGGACAGGGAACTACGAGCAGTACTTC. It yields the protein CASSSGGTGNYEQYF.